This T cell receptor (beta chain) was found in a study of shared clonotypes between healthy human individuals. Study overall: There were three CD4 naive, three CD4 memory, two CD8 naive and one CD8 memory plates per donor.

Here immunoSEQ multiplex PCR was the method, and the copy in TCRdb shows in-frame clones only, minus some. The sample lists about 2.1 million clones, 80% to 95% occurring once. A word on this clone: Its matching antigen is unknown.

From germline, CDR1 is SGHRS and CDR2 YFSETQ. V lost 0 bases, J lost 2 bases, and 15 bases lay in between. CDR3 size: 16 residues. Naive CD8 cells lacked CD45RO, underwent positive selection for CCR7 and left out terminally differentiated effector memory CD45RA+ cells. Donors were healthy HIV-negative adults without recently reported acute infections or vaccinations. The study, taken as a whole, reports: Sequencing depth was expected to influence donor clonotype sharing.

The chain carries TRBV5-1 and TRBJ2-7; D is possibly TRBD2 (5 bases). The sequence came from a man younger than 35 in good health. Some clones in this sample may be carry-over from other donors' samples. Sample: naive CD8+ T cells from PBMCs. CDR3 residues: CASSLATSGATYEQYF. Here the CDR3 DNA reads TGCGCCAGCAGCTTGGCCACAAGCGGAGCGACCTACGAGCAGTACTTC.